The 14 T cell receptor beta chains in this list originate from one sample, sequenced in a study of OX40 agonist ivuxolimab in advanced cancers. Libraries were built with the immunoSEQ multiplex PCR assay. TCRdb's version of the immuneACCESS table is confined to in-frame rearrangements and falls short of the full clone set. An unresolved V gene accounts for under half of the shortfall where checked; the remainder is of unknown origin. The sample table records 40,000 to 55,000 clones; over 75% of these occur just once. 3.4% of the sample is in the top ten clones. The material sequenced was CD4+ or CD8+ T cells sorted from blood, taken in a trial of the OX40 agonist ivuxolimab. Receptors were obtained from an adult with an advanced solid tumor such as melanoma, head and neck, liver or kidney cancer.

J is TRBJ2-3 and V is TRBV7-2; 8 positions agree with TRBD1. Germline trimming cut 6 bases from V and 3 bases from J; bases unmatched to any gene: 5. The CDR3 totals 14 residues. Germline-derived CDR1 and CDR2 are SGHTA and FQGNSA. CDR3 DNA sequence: TGTGCCAGCAGTCCCGGACAGGGAACAGATACGCAGTATTTT. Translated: CASSPGQGTDTQYF.

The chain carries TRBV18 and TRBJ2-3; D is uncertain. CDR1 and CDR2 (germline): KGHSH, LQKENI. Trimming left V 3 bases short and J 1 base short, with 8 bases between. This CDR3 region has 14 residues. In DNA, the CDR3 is TGTGCCAGCTCACCCCTAGGGCGCACAGATACGCAGTATTTT. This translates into CASSPLGRTDTQYF. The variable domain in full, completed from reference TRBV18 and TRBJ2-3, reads NAGVMQNPRHLVRRRGQEARLRCSPMKGHSHVYWYRQLPEEGLKFMVYLQKENIIDESGMPKERFSAEFPKEGPSILRIQQVVRGDSAAYFCASSPLGRTDTQYFGPGTRLTVL.

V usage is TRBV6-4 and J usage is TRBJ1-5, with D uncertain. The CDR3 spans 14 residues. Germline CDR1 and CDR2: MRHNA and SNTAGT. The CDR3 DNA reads TGTGCGCAAACAACCGGGGTCGGAAATCAGCCCCAGCATTTT. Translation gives CAQTTGVGNQPQHF.

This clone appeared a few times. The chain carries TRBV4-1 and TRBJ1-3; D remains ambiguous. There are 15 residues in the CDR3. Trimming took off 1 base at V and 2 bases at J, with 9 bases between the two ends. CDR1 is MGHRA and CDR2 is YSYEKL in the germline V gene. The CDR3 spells CASSQAFPPGNTIYF. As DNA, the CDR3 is TGCGCCAGCAGCCAAGCCTTCCCCCCTGGAAACACCATATATTTT.

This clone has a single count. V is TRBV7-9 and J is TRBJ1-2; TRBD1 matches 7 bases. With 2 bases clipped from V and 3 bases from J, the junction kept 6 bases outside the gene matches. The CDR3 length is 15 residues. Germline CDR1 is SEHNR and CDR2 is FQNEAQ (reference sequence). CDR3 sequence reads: CASSLYDTGDYGYTF. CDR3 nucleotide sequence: TGTGCCAGCAGCTTATACGACACAGGGGACTATGGCTACACCTTC.

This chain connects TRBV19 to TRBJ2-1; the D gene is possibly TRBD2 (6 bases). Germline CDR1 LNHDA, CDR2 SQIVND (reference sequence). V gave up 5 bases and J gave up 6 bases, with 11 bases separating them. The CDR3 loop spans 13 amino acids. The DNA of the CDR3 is TGTGCCAGTAGTGTCGGACTACTCAATGAGCAGTTCTTC. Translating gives CASSVGLLNEQFF.

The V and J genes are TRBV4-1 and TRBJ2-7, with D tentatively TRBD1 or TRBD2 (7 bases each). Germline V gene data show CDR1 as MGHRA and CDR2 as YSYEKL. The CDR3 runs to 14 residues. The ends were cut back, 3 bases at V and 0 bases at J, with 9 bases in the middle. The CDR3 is CASSHRGGSYEQYF. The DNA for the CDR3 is TGCGCCAGCAGCCACAGGGGGGGCTCCTACGAGCAGTACTTC.

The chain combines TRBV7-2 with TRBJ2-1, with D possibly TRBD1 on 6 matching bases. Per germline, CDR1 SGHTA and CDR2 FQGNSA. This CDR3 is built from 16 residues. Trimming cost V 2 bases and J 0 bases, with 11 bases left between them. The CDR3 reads CASSLRGRGSYNEQFF. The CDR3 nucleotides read TGTGCCAGCAGCTTAAGGGGCAGGGGCTCCTACAATGAGCAGTTCTTC. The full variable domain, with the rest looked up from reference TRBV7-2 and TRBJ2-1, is GAGVSQSPSNKVTEKGKDVELRCDPISGHTALYWYRQSLGQGLEFLIYFQGNSAPDKSGLPSDRFSAERTGGSVSTLTIQRTQQEDSAVYLCASSLRGRGSYNEQFFGPGTRLTVL.

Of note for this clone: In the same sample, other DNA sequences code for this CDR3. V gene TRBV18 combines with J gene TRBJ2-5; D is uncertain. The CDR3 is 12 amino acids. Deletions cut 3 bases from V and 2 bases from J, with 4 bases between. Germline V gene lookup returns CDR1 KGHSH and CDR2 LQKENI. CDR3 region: CASSPNQETQYF. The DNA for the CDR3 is TGTGCCAGCTCACCGAATCAAGAGACCCAGTACTTC.

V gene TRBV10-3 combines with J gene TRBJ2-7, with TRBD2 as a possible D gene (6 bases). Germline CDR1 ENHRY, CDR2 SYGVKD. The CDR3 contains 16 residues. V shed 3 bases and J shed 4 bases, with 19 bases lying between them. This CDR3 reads CAISDPGLSETYEQYF. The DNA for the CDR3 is TGTGCCATCAGTGACCCGGGACTTTCAGAAACTTACGAGCAGTACTTC.

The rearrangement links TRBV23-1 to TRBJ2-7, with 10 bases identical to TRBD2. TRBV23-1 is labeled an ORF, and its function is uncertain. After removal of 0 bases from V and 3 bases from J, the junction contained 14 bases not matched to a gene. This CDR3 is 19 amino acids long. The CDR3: CASSQSVRCVAGGFYEQYF. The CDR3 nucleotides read TGCGCCAGCAGTCAATCCGTCCGTTGTGTAGCGGGAGGTTTCTACGAGCAGTACTTC.

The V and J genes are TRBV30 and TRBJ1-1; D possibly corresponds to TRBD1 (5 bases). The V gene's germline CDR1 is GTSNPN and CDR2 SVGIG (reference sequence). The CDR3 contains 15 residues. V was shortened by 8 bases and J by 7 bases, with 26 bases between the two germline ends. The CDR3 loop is CAGRGRVSRRGEAFF. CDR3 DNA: TGTGCCGGAAGGGGACGAGTGTCCCGTCGGGGTGAAGCTTTCTTT.

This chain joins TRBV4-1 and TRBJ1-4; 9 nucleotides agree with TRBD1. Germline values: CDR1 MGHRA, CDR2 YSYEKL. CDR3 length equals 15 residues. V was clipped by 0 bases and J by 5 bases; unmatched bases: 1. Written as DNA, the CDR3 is TGCGCCAGCAGCCAAGAAGGACAGGGGAATGAAAAACTGTTTTTT. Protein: CASSQEGQGNEKLFF.

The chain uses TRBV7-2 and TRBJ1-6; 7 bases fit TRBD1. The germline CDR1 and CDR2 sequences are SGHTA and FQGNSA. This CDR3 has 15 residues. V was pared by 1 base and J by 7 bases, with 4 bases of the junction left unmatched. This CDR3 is CASSLEGTVNSPLHF. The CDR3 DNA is TGTGCCAGCAGCTTAGAAGGGACAGTAAATTCACCCCTCCACTTT.